A selection of T cell receptor beta chains follows, all from one sample in a study of Ad26.COV2.S vaccination and SARS-CoV-2 variants. The table came from immunoSEQ multiplex PCR; TCRdb's copy has only in-frame clones and leaves some out. This table holds about 400,000 clones, 88% found once. The sequences come from peripheral blood, collected in a trial of Ad26.COV2.S vaccine versus placebo. All receptors derive from a person aged 18-65 years who received the Ad26.COV2.S COVID-19 vaccine or a placebo. Each CDR3 is given with its conserved first and last residue. D genes are given only for firm matches. Some rows have no size entry. The others give once, few or many, or a class for an expanded clone.

clone_size	j_call	v_call	d_call	cdr3_aa	cdr3_nt
.	TRBJ1-1	TRBV7-9	.	CASSLGEGTEAFF	TGTGCCAGCAGCTTGGGGGAAGGCACTGAAGCTTTCTTT
.	TRBJ1-5	TRBV7-4	.	CASSGWTGNQPQHF	TGTGCCAGCAGCGGCTGGACAGGCAATCAGCCCCAGCATTTT
.	TRBJ2-3	TRBV2	.	CASSEAPTYTDTQYF	TGTGCCAGCAGTGAAGCGCCCACTTACACAGATACGCAGTATTTT
.	TRBJ2-5	TRBV10-3	.	CAISEAGGETQYF	TGTGCCATCAGTGAGGCAGGCGGAGAGACCCAGTACTTC
.	TRBJ2-5	TRBV6-5	.	CASSRTRGIQTQYF	TGTGCCAGCAGCAGGACTCGAGGGATACAGACCCAGTACTTC
once	TRBJ2-3	TRBV2	.	CASQLEGRTDTQYF	TGTGCCAGTCAGTTGGAAGGAAGGACAGATACGCAGTATTTT
.	TRBJ2-7	TRBV5-5	.	CASSLGSTGYEQYF	TGTGCCAGCAGCTTGGGATCTACCGGCTACGAGCAGTACTTC
.	TRBJ2-1	TRBV5-3	TRBD1	CARSPPGQTFNNEQFF	TGTGCCAGAAGCCCACCGGGACAGACCTTTAACAATGAGCAGTTCTTC
.	TRBJ1-1	TRBV6-5	TRBD1	CASRQQGETEAFF	TGTGCCAGCAGACAACAGGGGGAAACTGAAGCTTTCTTT
.	TRBJ2-3	TRBV2	TRBD2	CAEPGALKTSGGYTEATDTQYF	TGTGCCGAGCCTGGGGCTCTTAAAACTAGCGGGGGGTATACGGAAGCTACAGATACGCAGTATTTT
.	TRBJ2-7	TRBV11-2	.	CASSMGDFYEQYF	TGTGCCAGCAGCATGGGAGATTTCTACGAGCAGTACTTC
once	TRBJ2-1	TRBV7-2	.	CASSLNGASYNEQFF	TGTGCCAGCAGCCTAAATGGGGCCTCCTACAATGAGCAGTTCTTC
.	TRBJ2-7	TRBV29-1	.	CSVEVFYEQYF	TGCAGCGTTGAAGTCTTTTACGAGCAGTACTTC
.	TRBJ2-1	TRBV27	.	CASSVLRDHVYNEQFF	TGTGCCAGCAGTGTCCTCCGGGACCATGTCTACAATGAGCAGTTCTTC
.	TRBJ2-1	TRBV7-2	TRBD2	CASSTSGGSYNEQFF	TGTGCCAGCAGCACCTCGGGGGGATCCTACAATGAGCAGTTCTTC
.	TRBJ2-2	TRBV6-5	.	CASSYTGSRSSGELFF	TGTGCCAGCAGTTATACAGGGTCAAGGTCATCCGGGGAGCTGTTTTTT
.	TRBJ1-5	TRBV2	.	CASTDGNQPQHF	TGTGCCAGCACCGACGGCAATCAGCCCCAGCATTTT
once	TRBJ1-4	TRBV30	.	CACQDVGFDEKLFF	TGTGCCTGCCAGGATGTGGGATTTGATGAAAAACTGTTTTTT
once	TRBJ2-3	TRBV5-1	.	CASSRAVADTQYF	TGCGCCAGCAGCCGGGCGGTAGCAGATACGCAGTATTTT
.	TRBJ1-1	TRBV4-1	.	CASSQEGGANTEAFF	TGCGCCAGCAGCCAAGAGGGGGGGGCGAACACTGAAGCTTTCTTT
.	TRBJ1-2	TRBV6-1	TRBD1	CASSEGQGSGYTF	TGTGCCAGCAGTGAGGGACAGGGCTCTGGCTACACCTTC
.	TRBJ1-1	TRBV5-1	.	CASSLGVNANTEAFF	TGCGCCAGCAGCTTGGGGGTTAACGCCAACACTGAAGCTTTCTTT
.	TRBJ2-5	TRBV2	TRBD2	CASRRTSGFEETQYF	TGTGCCAGCCGACGCACTAGCGGGTTCGAAGAGACCCAGTACTTC
.	TRBJ1-4	TRBV4-3	.	CASSQGIGEQGGKLFF	TGCGCCAGCAGCCAAGGGATTGGAGAACAGGGAGGAAAACTGTTTTTT
.	TRBJ2-7	TRBV7-8	TRBD1	CASSLRRTGTGTYEQYF	TGTGCCAGCAGCTTACGAAGAACCGGGACAGGGACCTACGAGCAGTACTTC
once	TRBJ1-5	TRBV28	.	CASIYGSGGNQPQHF	TGTGCCAGCATCTATGGGTCGGGGGGCAATCAGCCCCAGCATTTT
.	TRBJ1-1	TRBV5-6	.	CASSTPGILGVF	TGTGCCAGCAGCACCCCGGGAATCTTGGGGGTCTTT